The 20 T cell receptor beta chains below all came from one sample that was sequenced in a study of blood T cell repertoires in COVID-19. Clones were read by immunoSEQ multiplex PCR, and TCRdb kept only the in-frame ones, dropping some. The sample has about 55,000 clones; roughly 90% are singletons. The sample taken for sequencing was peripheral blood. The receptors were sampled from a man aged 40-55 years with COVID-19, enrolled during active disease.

CDR3 nucleotides: TGTGCCAGCAGCTTGACAGCTGGGGCCAACGTCCTGACTTTC. It is translated as CASSLTAGANVLTF. The gene calls are TRBV5-8 and TRBJ2-6; the D is unclear. The germline gives CDR1 SGHTS, CDR2 YDEGEE. This CDR3 region has 14 residues. Trimming left V 1 base short and J 2 bases short, with 4 bases between.

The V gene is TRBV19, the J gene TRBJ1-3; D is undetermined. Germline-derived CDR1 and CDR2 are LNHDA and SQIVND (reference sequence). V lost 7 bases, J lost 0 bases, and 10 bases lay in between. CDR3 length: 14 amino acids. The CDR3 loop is CASNRMSSGNTIYF. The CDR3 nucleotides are TGTGCCAGTAACAGAATGAGCTCTGGAAACACCATATATTTT.

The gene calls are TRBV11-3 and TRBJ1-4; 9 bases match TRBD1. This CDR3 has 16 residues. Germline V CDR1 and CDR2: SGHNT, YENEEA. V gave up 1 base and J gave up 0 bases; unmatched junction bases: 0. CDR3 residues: CASSLGQGATNEKLFF. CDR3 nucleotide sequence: TGTGCCAGCAGCTTAGGACAGGGGGCAACTAATGAAAAACTGTTTTTT.

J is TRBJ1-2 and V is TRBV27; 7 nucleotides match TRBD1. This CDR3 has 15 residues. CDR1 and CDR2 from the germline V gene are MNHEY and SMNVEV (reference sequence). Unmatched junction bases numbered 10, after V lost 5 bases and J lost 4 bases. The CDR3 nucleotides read TGTGCCAGCAGTACAAACCTAAGGGGGCCCTATGGCTACACCTTC. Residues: CASSTNLRGPYGYTF.

CDR3 region: CASSVVASGPYEQYF. The CDR3 bases are TGTGCCAGCAGCGTAGTCGCTAGCGGCCCCTACGAGCAGTACTTC. The rearrangement links TRBV9 to TRBJ2-7; 7 positions agree with TRBD2. V lost 0 bases and J lost 2; bases outside the gene matches: 5. The CDR3 covers 15 residues. Per the germline V gene, CDR1 is SGDLS and CDR2 is YYNGEE.

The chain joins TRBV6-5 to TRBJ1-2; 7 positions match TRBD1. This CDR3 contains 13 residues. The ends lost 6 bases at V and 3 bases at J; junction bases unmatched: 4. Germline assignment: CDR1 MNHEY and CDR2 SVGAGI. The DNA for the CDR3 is TGTGCCAGCAGCTGGGACAGAGACTATGGCTACACCTTC. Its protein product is CASSWDRDYGYTF.

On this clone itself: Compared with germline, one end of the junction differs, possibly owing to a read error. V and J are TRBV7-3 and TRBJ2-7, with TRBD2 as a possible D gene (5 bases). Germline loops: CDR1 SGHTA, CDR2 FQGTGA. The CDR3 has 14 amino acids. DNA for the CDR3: TGTACCAGCAGCGTCAGGAGGCCCTCCTACGAGCAGTACTTC. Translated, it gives CTSSVRRPSYEQYF.

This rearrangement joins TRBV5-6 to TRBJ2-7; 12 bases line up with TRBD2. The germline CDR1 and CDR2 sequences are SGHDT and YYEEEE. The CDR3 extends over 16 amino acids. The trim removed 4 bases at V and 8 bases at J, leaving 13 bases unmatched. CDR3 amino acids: CASSPDLAGGRDKQYF. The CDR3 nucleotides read TGTGCCAGCAGCCCCGACCTAGCGGGAGGGCGCGACAAGCAGTACTTC. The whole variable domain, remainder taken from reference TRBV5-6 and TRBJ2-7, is DAGVTQSPTHLIKTRGQQVTLRCSPKSGHDTVSWYQQALGQGPQFIFQYYEEEERQRGNFPDRFSGHQFPNYSSELNVNALLLGDSALYLCASSPDLAGGRDKQYFGPGTRLTVT.

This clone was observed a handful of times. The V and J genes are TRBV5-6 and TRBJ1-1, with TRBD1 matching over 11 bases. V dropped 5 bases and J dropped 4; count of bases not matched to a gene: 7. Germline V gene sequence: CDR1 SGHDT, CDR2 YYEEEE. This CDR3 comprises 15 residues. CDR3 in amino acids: CASSSPGQGGTEAFF. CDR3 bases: TGTGCCAGCAGTTCACCGGGACAGGGGGGCACTGAAGCTTTCTTT. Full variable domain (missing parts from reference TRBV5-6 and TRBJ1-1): DAGVTQSPTHLIKTRGQQVTLRCSPKSGHDTVSWYQQALGQGPQFIFQYYEEEERQRGNFPDRFSGHQFPNYSSELNVNALLLGDSALYLCASSSPGQGGTEAFFGQGTRLTVV.

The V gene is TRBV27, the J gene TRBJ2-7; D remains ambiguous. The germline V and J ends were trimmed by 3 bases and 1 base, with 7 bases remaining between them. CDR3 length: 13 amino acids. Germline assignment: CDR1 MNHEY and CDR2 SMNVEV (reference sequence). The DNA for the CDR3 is TGTGCCAGCAGTTTGCAGTTATCCTACGAGCAGTACTTC. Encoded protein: CASSLQLSYEQYF.

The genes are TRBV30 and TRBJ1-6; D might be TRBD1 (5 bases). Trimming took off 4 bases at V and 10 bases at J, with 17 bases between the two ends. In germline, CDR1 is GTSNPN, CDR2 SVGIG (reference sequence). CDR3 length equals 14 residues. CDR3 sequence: CAWNKGQGNSPLHF. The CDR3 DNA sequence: TGTGCCTGGAATAAGGGCCAGGGAAACTCACCCCTCCACTTT.

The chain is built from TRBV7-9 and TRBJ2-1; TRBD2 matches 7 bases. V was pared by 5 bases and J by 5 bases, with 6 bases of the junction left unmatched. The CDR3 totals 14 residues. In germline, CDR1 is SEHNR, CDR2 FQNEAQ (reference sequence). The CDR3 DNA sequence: TGTGCCAGCAGCCAGGCTAGCGGTAACAATGAGCAGTTCTTC. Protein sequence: CASSQASGNNEQFF.

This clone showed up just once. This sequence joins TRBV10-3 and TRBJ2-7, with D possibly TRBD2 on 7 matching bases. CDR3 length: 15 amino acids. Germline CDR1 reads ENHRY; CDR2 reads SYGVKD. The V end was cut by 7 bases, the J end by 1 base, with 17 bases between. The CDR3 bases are TGTGCCATCAAGGGTGGGGGGGGCCGGTCCTACGAGCAGTACTTC. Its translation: CAIKGGGGRSYEQYF.

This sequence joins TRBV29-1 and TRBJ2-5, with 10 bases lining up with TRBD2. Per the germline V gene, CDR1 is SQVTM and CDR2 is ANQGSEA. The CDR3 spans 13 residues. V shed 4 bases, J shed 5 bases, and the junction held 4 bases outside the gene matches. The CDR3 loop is CSVGVSGRETQYF. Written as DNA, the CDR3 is TGCAGCGTTGGTGTTAGCGGGAGGGAGACCCAGTACTTC.

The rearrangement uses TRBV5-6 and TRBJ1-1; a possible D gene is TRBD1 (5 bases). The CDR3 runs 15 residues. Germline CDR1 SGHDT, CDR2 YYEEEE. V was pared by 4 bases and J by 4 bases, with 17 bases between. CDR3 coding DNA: TGTGCCAGCAGCGTGAGACGTACAGGTCTCACTGAAGCTTTCTTT. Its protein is CASSVRRTGLTEAFF. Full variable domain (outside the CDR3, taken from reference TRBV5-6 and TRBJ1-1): DAGVTQSPTHLIKTRGQQVTLRCSPKSGHDTVSWYQQALGQGPQFIFQYYEEEERQRGNFPDRFSGHQFPNYSSELNVNALLLGDSALYLCASSVRRTGLTEAFFGQGTRLTVV.

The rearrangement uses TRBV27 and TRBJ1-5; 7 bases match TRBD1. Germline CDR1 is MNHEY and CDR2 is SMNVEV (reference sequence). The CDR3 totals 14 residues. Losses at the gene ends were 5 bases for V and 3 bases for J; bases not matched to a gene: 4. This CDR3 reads CASSAGQVNQPQHF. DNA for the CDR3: TGTGCCAGCAGTGCTGGACAGGTCAATCAGCCCCAGCATTTT.

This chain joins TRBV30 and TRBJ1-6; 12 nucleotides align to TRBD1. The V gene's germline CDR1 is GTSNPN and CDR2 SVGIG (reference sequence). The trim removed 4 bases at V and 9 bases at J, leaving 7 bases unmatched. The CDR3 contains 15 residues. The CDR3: CAWKGGTGGISPLHF. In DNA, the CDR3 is TGTGCCTGGAAGGGTGGGACAGGGGGCATTTCACCCCTCCACTTT.

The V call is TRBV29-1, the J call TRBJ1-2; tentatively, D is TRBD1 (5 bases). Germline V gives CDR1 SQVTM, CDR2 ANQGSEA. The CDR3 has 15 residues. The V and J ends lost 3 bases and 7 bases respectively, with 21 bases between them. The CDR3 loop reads CSVEAQGGTQVGYTF. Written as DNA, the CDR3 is TGCAGCGTTGAGGCCCAGGGTGGTACACAAGTTGGCTACACCTTC.

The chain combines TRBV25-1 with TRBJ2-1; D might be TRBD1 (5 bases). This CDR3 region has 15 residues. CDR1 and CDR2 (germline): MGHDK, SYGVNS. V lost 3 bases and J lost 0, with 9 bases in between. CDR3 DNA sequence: TGTGCCAGCAGTGACGCAGGGCCCTCCTACAATGAGCAGTTCTTC. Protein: CASSDAGPSYNEQFF.

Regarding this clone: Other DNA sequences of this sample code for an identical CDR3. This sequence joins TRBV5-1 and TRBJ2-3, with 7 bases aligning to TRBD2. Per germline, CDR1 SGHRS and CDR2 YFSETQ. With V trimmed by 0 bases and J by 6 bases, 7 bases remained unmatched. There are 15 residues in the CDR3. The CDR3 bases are TGCGCCAGCAGCTTGGGGGGTGCGGGGGTGGATACGCAGTATTTT. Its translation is CASSLGGAGVDTQYF.